Below, 16 T cell receptor beta chains from the same sample are listed, as sequenced in a study of ipilimumab plus nivolumab after autologous stem cell transplantation. Assay used: immunoSEQ multiplex PCR; TCRdb lists only in-frame clones, some missing. The sample gives some 45,000 clones, about 88% of which show up once; less than 0.95% is in the top ten. The sample was PBMCs, taken in a trial of ipilimumab plus nivolumab as post-transplant consolidation. The source is a male donor with multiple myeloma.

This clone turned up a few times. J is TRBJ2-7 and V is TRBV7-9; 9 bases line up with TRBD1. Looked up from germline, CDR1 is SEHNR and CDR2 is FQNEAQ (reference sequence). The CDR3 sequence is 14 residues long. The trim removed 4 bases at V and 3 bases at J, leaving 4 bases unmatched. CDR3 bases: TGTGCCAGCAGCTCGGGACAGGGAAGCTACGAGCAGTACTTC. This translates into CASSSGQGSYEQYF.

The J gene is TRBJ2-4, the V gene TRBV19, with D maybe TRBD2 (6 bases). Germline CDR1 and CDR2: LNHDA and SQIVND (reference sequence). The CDR3 totals 18 residues. CDR3 in DNA: TGTGCGTCTACCAACCTCAGGGCGGGGCATAATGGCAAAAACATTCAGTACTTC. Translating gives CASTNLRAGHNGKNIQYF.

V and J are TRBV5-5 and TRBJ2-7; D unclear. The CDR3 is 14 residues long. The germline CDR1 and CDR2 sequences are SGHKS and YYEKEE (reference sequence). V lost 2 bases and J lost 4, with 13 bases in between. The DNA for the CDR3 is TGTGCCAGCAGCTTTAGAACGGACGGGTACGAGCAGTACTTC. Translated: CASSFRTDGYEQYF.

The genes are TRBV9 and TRBJ1-2; 7 nucleotides match TRBD1. V dropped 0 bases and J dropped 4; count of bases not matched to a gene: 3. Per the germline V gene, CDR1 is SGDLS and CDR2 is YYNGEE. The length of the CDR3 is 14 residues. CDR3 DNA sequence: TGTGCCAGCAGCGTAGGACAGGGCAGCTATGGCTACACCTTC. This codes for CASSVGQGSYGYTF.

The chain has TRBV9 and TRBJ1-4, with TRBD1 matching 10 bases. CDR1 is SGDLS, CDR2 YYNGEE, per germline. The length of the CDR3 is 14 residues. J lost 7 bases, V lost 4 bases, and 4 bases had no gene match. CDR3 sequence reads: CASSPRTGGEKLFF. The CDR3, as DNA: TGTGCCAGCAGCCCCAGGACAGGGGGTGAAAAACTGTTTTTT.

With respect to this clone: At one of its ends the junction is not consistent with the germline gene, which may arise from a read error. This chain connects TRBV4-1 to TRBJ2-2, with D perhaps matching TRBD2 (6 bases). Germline CDR1 reads MGHRA; CDR2 reads YSYEKL. The CDR3 is 16 amino acids. The CDR3 protein is CVSSQDPGRSTGELFF. As DNA, the CDR3 is TGCGTCAGCAGCCAAGATCCTGGGAGGAGCACCGGGGAGCTGTTTTTT.

The chain links TRBV30 to TRBJ2-1, with 11 bases that match TRBD2. Germline V gene lookup returns CDR1 GTSNPN and CDR2 SVGIG (reference sequence). V was pared by 8 bases and J by 4 bases, with 1 base of the junction left unmatched. The CDR3 consists of 12 residues. The chain's CDR3 is CAVAGGYNEQFF. The CDR3 nucleotides read TGTGCCGTAGCGGGGGGGTACAATGAGCAGTTCTTC. The whole variable domain, filled in from reference TRBV30 and TRBJ2-1, reads SQTIHQWPATLVQPVGSPLSLECTVEGTSNPNLYWYRQAAGRGLQLLFYSVGIGQISSEVPQNLSASRPQDRQFILSSKKLLLSDSGFYLCAVAGGYNEQFFGPGTRLTVL.

The genes are TRBV18 and TRBJ2-5; D could derive from TRBD1 or TRBD2 (6 bases each). The germline V gene encodes CDR1 KGHSH and CDR2 LQKENI. The V gene lost 0 bases and the J gene lost 7 bases, with 12 bases spanning the gap. The CDR3 consists of 14 residues. CDR3 residues: CASSPPGGPGTQYF. The CDR3, as DNA: TGTGCCAGCTCACCACCTGGGGGGCCGGGGACCCAGTACTTC.

The chain uses TRBV9 and TRBJ1-2; tentatively, D is TRBD1 (5 bases). The CDR3 extends over 13 amino acids. Trimming pared 0 bases from V and 7 bases from J, leaving 10 bases between. CDR1 is SGDLS, CDR2 YYNGEE, per germline. CDR3 sequence reads: CASSVVQGAGYTF. The CDR3 DNA is TGTGCCAGCAGCGTAGTGCAGGGAGCTGGCTACACCTTC. The full variable domain, in which reference TRBV9 and TRBJ1-2 provide the parts outside the CDR3, is DSGVTQTPKHLITATGQRVTLRCSPRSGDLSVYWYQQSLDQGLQFLIQYYNGEERAKGNILERFSAQQFPDLHSELNLSSLELGDSALYFCASSVVQGAGYTFGSGTRLTVV.

The chain's CDR3 is CASSAPGHGEKLFF. In nucleotides, the CDR3 is TGTGCCAGCAGTGCCCCGGGACATGGAGAAAAACTGTTTTTT. The V and J genes are TRBV6-5 and TRBJ1-4, with D perhaps TRBD1 (6 bases). Germline-derived CDR1 and CDR2 are MNHEY and SVGAGI. V was clipped by 5 bases and J by 8 bases, with 15 bases between them. The CDR3 covers 14 residues.

The chain couples TRBV5-1 to TRBJ1-6; D perhaps matches TRBD1 (5 bases). CDR3 length equals 16 residues. Germline CDR1 and CDR2: SGHRS and YFSETQ. V lost 0 bases to trimming and J lost 9 bases, with 16 bases between them. CDR3 residues: CASSLGVAGSFSPLHF. Written as DNA, the CDR3 is TGCGCCAGCAGCTTGGGGGTGGCAGGGTCGTTTTCACCCCTCCACTTT.

This sequence joins TRBV30 and TRBJ2-2; TRBD1 matches at 10 bases. The CDR3 loop spans 14 amino acids. V was clipped by 8 bases and J by 8 bases; unmatched bases: 11. CDR1 is GTSNPN, CDR2 SVGIG, per germline (reference sequence). The CDR3 sequence is CAREGTGVKGELFF. In DNA form, the CDR3 reads TGTGCCCGGGAAGGGACAGGGGTAAAGGGGGAGCTGTTTTTT. The entire variable domain, with the rest obtained from reference TRBV30 and TRBJ2-2, is as follows: SQTIHQWPATLVQPVGSPLSLECTVEGTSNPNLYWYRQAAGRGLQLLFYSVGIGQISSEVPQNLSASRPQDRQFILSSKKLLLSDSGFYLCAREGTGVKGELFFGEGSRLTVL.

The chain's CDR3 is CASSYGGQGLGEQYF. CDR3 nucleotides: TGTGCCAGCAGTTACGGCGGACAGGGATTAGGAGAGCAGTACTTC. The chain couples TRBV6-5 to TRBJ2-7; TRBD1 aligns across 8 bases. Losses at the gene ends were 2 bases for V and 7 bases for J; bases not matched to a gene: 10. The length of the CDR3 is 15 residues. Germline-derived CDR1 and CDR2 are MNHEY and SVGAGI.

The rearrangement joins TRBV6-5 to TRBJ1-5; D gene unclear. The V gene lost 2 bases and the J gene lost 2 bases, with 4 bases spanning the gap. The CDR3 runs to 13 residues. Per germline, CDR1 MNHEY and CDR2 SVGAGI. In DNA form, the CDR3 reads TGTGCCAGCAGTTACGACCGCAATCAGCCCCAGCATTTT. Translated: CASSYDRNQPQHF.

V is TRBV6-1 and J is TRBJ2-5; tentative D call: TRBD2 (6 bases). The germline V gene encodes CDR1 MNHNS and CDR2 SASEGT. The CDR3 length is 14 residues. The ends were cut back, 4 bases at V and 6 bases at J, with 15 bases in the middle. The CDR3 here is CASSGDLGRQTQYF. CDR3 DNA sequence: TGTGCCAGCAGTGGGGATTTAGGGAGGCAGACCCAGTACTTC.

The chain links TRBV2 to TRBJ2-3, with a possible D match to TRBD2 (5 bases). Germline CDR1 and CDR2: SNHLY and FYNNEI. The CDR3 length is 15 residues. Between the trimmed V and J ends, which lost 8 bases and 2 bases, there was a span of 17 bases. The CDR3 protein is CASPRGGLLTDTQYF. The CDR3 region has the DNA TGTGCCAGCCCCCGTGGAGGCCTCCTCACAGATACGCAGTATTTT.